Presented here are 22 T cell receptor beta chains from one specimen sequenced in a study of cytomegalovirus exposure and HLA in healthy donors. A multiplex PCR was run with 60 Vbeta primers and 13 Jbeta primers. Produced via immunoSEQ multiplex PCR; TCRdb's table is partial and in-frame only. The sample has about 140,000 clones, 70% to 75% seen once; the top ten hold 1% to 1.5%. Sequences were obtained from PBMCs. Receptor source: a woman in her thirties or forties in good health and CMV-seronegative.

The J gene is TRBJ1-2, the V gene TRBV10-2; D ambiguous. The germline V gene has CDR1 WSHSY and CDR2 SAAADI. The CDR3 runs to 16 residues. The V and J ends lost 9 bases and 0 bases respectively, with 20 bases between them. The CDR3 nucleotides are TGCGCCAGTTCGCGCTTTGTAGGAGAATCTAACTATGGCTACACCTTC. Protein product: CASSRFVGESNYGYTF.

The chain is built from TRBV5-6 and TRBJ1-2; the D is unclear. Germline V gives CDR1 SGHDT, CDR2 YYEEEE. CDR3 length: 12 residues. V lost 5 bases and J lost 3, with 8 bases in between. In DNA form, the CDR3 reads TGTGCCAGCAGTCCCGGGGACTATGGCTACACCTTC. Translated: CASSPGDYGYTF.

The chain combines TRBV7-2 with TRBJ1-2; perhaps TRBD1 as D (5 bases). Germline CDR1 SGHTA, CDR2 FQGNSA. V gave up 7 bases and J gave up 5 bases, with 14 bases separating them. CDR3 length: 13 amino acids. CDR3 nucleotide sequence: TGTGCCAGCAATAACGGGGCGGGATATGGCTACACCTTC. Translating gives CASNNGAGYGYTF.

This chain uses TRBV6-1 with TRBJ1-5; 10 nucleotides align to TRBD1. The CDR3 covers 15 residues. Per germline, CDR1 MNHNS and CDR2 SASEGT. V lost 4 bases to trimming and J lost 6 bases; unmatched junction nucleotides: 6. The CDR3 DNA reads TGTGCCAGCAGTGCCTCGGGACAGGGGCCTCAGCCCCAGCATTTT. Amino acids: CASSASGQGPQPQHF.

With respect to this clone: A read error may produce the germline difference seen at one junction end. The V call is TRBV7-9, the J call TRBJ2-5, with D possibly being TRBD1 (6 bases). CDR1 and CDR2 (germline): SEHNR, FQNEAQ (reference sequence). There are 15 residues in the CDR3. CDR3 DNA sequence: TGTTCCAGCAGCTTACGCCAGGGGATGGGAGAGACCCAGTACTTC. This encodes CSSSLRQGMGETQYF.

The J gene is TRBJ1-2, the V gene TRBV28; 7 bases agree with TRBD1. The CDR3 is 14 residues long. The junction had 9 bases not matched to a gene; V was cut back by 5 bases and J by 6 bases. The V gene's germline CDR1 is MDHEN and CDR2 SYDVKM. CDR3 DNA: TGTGCCAGCAGTGTGGGACAGAAGGTCCATGGCTACACCTTC. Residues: CASSVGQKVHGYTF.

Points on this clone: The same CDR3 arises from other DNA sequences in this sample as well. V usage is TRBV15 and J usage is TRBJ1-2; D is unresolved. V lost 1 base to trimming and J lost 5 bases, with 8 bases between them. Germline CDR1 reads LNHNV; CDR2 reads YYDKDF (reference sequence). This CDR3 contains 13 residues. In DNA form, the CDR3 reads TGTGCCACCAGCAGAGGCGGGGATTATGGCTACACCTTC. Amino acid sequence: CATSRGGDYGYTF. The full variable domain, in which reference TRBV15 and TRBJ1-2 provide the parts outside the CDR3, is DAMVIQNPRYQVTQFGKPVTLSCSQTLNHNVMYWYQQKSSQAPKLLFHYYDKDFNNEADTPDNFQSRRPNTSFCFLDIRSPGLGDTAMYLCATSRGGDYGYTFGSGTRLTVV.

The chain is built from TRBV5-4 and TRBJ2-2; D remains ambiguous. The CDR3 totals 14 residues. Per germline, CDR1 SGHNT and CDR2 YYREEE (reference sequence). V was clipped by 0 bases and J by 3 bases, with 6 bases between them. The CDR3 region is CASSLGTYTGELFF. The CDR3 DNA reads TGTGCCAGCAGCTTGGGAACATACACCGGGGAGCTGTTTTTT.

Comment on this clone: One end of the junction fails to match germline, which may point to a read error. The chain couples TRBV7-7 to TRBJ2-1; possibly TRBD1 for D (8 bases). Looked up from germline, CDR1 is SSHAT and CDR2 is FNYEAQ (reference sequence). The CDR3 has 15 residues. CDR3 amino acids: CASSRTAGQDNEQFF. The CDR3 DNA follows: TGTGCTAGCAGCAGGACAGCGGGACAGGATAATGAGCAGTTCTTC.

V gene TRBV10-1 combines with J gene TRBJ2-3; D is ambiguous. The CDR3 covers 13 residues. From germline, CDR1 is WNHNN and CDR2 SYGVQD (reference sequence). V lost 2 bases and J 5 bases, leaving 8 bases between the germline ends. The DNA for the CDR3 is TGCGCCAGCAGTGAGCAGGATCTAGATACGCAGTATTTT. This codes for CASSEQDLDTQYF.

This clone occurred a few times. Here the CDR3 DNA reads TGTGCCAGAAGCTTGTCAGGGAAGAATGGCGAAAAACTGTTTTTT. Its translation is CARSLSGKNGEKLFF. The J gene is TRBJ1-4, the V gene TRBV5-3; tentative D call: TRBD1 (5 bases). TRBV5-3 is an ORF, with its function uncertain. V lost 1 base and J lost 8, with 15 bases in between. The CDR3 spans 15 residues.

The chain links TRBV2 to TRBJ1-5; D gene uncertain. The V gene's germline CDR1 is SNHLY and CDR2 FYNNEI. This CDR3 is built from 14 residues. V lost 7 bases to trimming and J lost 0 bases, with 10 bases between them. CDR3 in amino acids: CASTRTNSNQPQHF. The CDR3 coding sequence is TGTGCCAGCACAAGAACAAATAGCAATCAGCCCCAGCATTTT.

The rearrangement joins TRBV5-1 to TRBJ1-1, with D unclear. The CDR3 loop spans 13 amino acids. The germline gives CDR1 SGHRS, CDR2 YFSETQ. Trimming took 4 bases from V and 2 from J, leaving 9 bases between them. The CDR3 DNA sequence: TGCGCCAGCAGCATGGATTTAAACACTGAAGCTTTCTTT. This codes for CASSMDLNTEAFF.

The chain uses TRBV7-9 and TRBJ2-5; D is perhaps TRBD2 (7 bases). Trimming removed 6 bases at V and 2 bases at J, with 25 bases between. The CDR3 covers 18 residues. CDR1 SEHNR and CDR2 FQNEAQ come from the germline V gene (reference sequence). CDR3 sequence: CASRRLLSRGGRQETQYF. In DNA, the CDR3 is TGTGCCAGCAGACGTCTCCTTTCTAGGGGGGGTCGGCAAGAGACCCAGTACTTC.

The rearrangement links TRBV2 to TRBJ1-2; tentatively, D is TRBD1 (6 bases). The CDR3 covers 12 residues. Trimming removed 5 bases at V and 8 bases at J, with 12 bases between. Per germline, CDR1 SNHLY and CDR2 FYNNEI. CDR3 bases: TGTGCCAGCAGTTCCGGGACACTGGGCTACACCTTC. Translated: CASSSGTLGYTF.

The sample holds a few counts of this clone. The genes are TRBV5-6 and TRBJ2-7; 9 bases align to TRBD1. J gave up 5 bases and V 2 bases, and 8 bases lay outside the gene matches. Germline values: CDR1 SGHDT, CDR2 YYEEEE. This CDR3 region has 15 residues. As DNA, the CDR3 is TGTGCCAGCAGCTTTTTGGACAGGGGCGTTGACGAGCAGTACTTC. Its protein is CASSFLDRGVDEQYF. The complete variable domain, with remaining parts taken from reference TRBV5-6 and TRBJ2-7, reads DAGVTQSPTHLIKTRGQQVTLRCSPKSGHDTVSWYQQALGQGPQFIFQYYEEEERQRGNFPDRFSGHQFPNYSSELNVNALLLGDSALYLCASSFLDRGVDEQYFGPGTRLTVT.

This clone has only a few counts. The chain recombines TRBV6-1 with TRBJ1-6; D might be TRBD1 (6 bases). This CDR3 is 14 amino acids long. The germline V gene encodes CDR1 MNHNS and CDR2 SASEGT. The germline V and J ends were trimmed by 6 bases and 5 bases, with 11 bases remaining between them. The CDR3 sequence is CASSIQGNNSPLHF. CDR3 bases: TGTGCCAGCAGCATACAGGGAAATAATTCACCCCTCCACTTT.

CDR3 loop: CAISNTQGYEQYF. DNA for the CDR3: TGTGCCATCAGTAATACACAGGGTTACGAGCAGTACTTC. This chain uses TRBV10-3 with TRBJ2-7; possibly TRBD1 for D (6 bases). This CDR3 is built from 13 residues. V lost 5 bases to trimming and J lost 4 bases, with 12 bases between them. The V gene's germline CDR1 is ENHRY and CDR2 SYGVKD.

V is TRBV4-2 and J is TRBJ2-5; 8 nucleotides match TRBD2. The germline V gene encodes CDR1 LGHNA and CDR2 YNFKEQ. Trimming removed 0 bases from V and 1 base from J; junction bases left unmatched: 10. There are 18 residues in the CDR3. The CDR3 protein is CASSQDRVNGGAQETQYF. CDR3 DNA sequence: TGTGCCAGCAGCCAAGATAGGGTTAACGGGGGGGCCCAAGAGACCCAGTACTTC.

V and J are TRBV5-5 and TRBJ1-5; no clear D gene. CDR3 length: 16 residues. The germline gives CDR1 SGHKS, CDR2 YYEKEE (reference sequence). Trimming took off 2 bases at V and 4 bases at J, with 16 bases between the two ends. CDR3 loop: CASSFRSGLVNQPQHF. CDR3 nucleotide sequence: TGTGCCAGCAGCTTTAGAAGCGGTTTAGTGAATCAGCCCCAGCATTTT.

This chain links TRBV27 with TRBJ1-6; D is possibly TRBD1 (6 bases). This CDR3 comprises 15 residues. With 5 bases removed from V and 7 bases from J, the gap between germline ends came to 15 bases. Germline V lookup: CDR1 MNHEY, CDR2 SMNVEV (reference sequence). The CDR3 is CASSPGQMLNSPLHF. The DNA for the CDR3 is TGTGCCAGCAGTCCAGGACAGATGTTGAATTCACCCCTCCACTTT.

The CDR3 reads CASSLSGLLLTGELFF. CDR3 DNA: TGTGCCAGCAGTTTAAGTGGTCTTTTACTCACCGGGGAGCTGTTTTTT. This chain joins TRBV27 and TRBJ2-2; no clear D gene. The CDR3 totals 16 residues. V was cut by 2 bases and J by 4 bases, with 14 bases left in between. Germline-derived CDR1 and CDR2 are MNHEY and SMNVEV (reference sequence).